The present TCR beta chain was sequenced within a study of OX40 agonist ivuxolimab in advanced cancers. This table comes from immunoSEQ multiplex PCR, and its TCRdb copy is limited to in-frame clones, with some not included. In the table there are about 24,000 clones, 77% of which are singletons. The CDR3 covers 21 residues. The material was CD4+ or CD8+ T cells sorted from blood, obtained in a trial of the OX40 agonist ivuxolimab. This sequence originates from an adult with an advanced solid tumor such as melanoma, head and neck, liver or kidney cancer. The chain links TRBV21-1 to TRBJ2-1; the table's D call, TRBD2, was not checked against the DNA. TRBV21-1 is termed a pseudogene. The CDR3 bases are TGTGCCAGCAGCAAAGGACTCTGGACTAGCGGACCAATCTACTCCTACAATGAGCAGTTCTTC. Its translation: CASSKGLWTSGPIYSYNEQFF.